The 23 T cell receptor beta chains presented below share a single source sample, sequenced in a study of cytomegalovirus exposure and HLA in healthy donors. Vbeta (60) and Jbeta (13) primers were used in the PCR. The assay was immunoSEQ multiplex PCR, and TCRdb's table has in-frame clones only and misses some. There are about 97,000 clones in the sample; about 81% occur only once, and 4.5% to 5.5% lies in the top ten. The sequencing sample was made of PBMCs. These receptors all stem from a man aged 35 to 55 in good health and CMV-seropositive.

The DNA for the CDR3 is TGTGCCAGCAGCTTAGAATGGGGGCCGAACACTGAAGCTTTCTTT. It yields the protein CASSLEWGPNTEAFF. The gene calls are TRBV7-9 and TRBJ1-1; possible D gene TRBD1, 6 bases. CDR3 length equals 15 residues. CDR1 is SEHNR and CDR2 is FQNEAQ in the germline V gene (reference sequence). V lost 1 base, J lost 1 base, and 10 bases lay in between.

This rearrangement joins TRBV29-1 to TRBJ1-1; D perhaps matches TRBD1 (5 bases). This CDR3 is 12 amino acids long. Germline CDR1 is SQVTM and CDR2 is ANQGSEA. The V end was cut by 6 bases, the J end by 5 bases, with 13 bases between. CDR3 sequence reads: CSVSLGGTEAFF. The CDR3 DNA follows: TGCAGCGTGTCCCTGGGGGGGACTGAAGCTTTCTTT.

The chain employs TRBV15 and TRBJ1-2; D is unclear. The CDR3 consists of 15 residues. With 0 bases removed from V and 4 bases from J, the gap between germline ends came to 12 bases. Germline V gene data show CDR1 as LNHNV and CDR2 as YYDKDF (reference sequence). CDR3 in amino acids: CATSRDRVAGYGYTF. The CDR3, as DNA: TGTGCCACCAGCAGAGATCGGGTGGCCGGCTATGGCTACACCTTC.

This clone has a handful of counts. The gene calls are TRBV5-5 and TRBJ1-1; 8 bases align to TRBD1. Germline CDR1 and CDR2: SGHKS and YYEKEE (reference sequence). The CDR3 runs to 14 residues. Trimming cost V 0 bases and J 5 bases; bases outside gene matches: 3. CDR3 sequence reads: CASSLAGQGTEAFF. The DNA of the CDR3 is TGTGCCAGCAGCTTGGCTGGACAGGGTACTGAAGCTTTCTTT.

This sequence joins TRBV6-5 and TRBJ1-3; D unclear. The CDR3 is made up of 15 amino acids. Between the trimmed V and J ends, which lost 0 bases and 4 bases, there was a span of 10 bases. The germline V gene encodes CDR1 MNHEY and CDR2 SVGAGI. Written as DNA, the CDR3 is TGTGCCAGCAGTTACTCGAGCCCCAGGGGAAACACCATATATTTT. Translation gives CASSYSSPRGNTIYF.

The V call is TRBV9, the J call TRBJ2-1, with 13 positions matching TRBD2. Looked up from germline, CDR1 is SGDLS and CDR2 is YYNGEE. The CDR3 contains 16 residues. The V and J ends lost 4 bases and 7 bases, in that order; junction bases with no gene match: 8. The CDR3 spells CASSLRTSGGLNEQFF. In DNA form, the CDR3 reads TGTGCCAGCAGCCTACGGACTAGCGGGGGACTTAATGAGCAGTTCTTC.

This chain uses TRBV19 with TRBJ2-6; 8 bases fit TRBD2. This CDR3 comprises 14 residues. CDR1 is LNHDA and CDR2 is SQIVND in the germline V gene (reference sequence). Trimming removed 6 bases from V and 2 bases from J; junction bases left unmatched: 0. This CDR3 reads CASSGGAGANVLTF. DNA for the CDR3: TGTGCCAGTAGCGGGGGGGCTGGGGCCAACGTCCTGACTTTC.

The chain employs TRBV5-6 and TRBJ2-3; 7 positions match TRBD2. In germline, CDR1 is SGHDT, CDR2 YYEEEE. The CDR3 sequence is 15 residues long. Unmatched junction bases numbered 4, after V lost 3 bases and J lost 0 bases. CDR3 amino acids: CASSSSGLSTDTQYF. The CDR3 nucleotides read TGTGCCAGCAGCTCTAGCGGCCTCAGCACAGATACGCAGTATTTT.

Here the CDR3 DNA reads TGTGCCAGCTCAGAGGCGGGAGAAGTATACGAGCAGTACTTC. This translates into CASSEAGEVYEQYF. This chain uses TRBV18 with TRBJ2-7, with TRBD2 matching over 7 bases. Germline trimming cut 5 bases from V and 4 bases from J; bases unmatched to any gene: 8. This CDR3 is 14 amino acids long. Per germline, CDR1 KGHSH and CDR2 LQKENI.

The chain uses TRBV5-1 and TRBJ2-3; 9 nucleotides line up with TRBD1. Germline loops: CDR1 SGHRS, CDR2 YFSETQ. The V and J ends lost 4 bases and 5 bases, in that order; junction bases with no gene match: 8. CDR3 length equals 15 residues. CDR3 sequence (DNA): TGCGCCAGCAGCGCCCGGGACAGGGCAAAAGATACGCAGTATTTT. It specifies CASSARDRAKDTQYF.

This clone was counted a few times. The V gene is TRBV6-5, the J gene TRBJ1-1; D is unclear. The CDR3 spans 12 residues. Trimming stripped 5 bases from V and 1 base from J, with 5 bases between. Germline V gene sequence: CDR1 MNHEY, CDR2 SVGAGI. The CDR3 nucleotides read TGTGCCAGCAGTGAGTCGAACACTGAAGCTTTCTTT. This gives the protein CASSESNTEAFF.

This clone came up once. This chain joins TRBV9 and TRBJ2-1; the match to TRBD2 covers 12 bases. The CDR3 totals 15 residues. J was trimmed by 8 bases and V by 0 bases; bases with no gene match: 3. Germline assignment: CDR1 SGDLS and CDR2 YYNGEE. The CDR3, as DNA: TGTGCCAGCAGCGTAGTGCTAGCGGGAGGGCATGAGCAGTTCTTC. Translating it yields CASSVVLAGGHEQFF.

The rearrangement joins TRBV5-1 to TRBJ1-1, with 8 bases aligning to TRBD1. V dropped 4 bases and J dropped 1; count of bases not matched to a gene: 6. The CDR3 consists of 15 residues. Germline V CDR1 and CDR2: SGHRS, YFSETQ. The CDR3 spells CASSLTGGRNTEAFF. CDR3 sequence (DNA): TGCGCCAGCAGCCTTACAGGGGGGAGGAACACTGAAGCTTTCTTT.

The genes are TRBV7-9 and TRBJ1-1; unclear D gene. The CDR3 spans 12 residues. CDR1 is SEHNR, CDR2 FQNEAQ, per germline (reference sequence). V dropped 2 bases and J dropped 2 bases, with 3 bases sitting between them. The CDR3 spells CASSLLNTEAFF. The CDR3 bases are TGTGCCAGCAGCTTACTCAACACTGAAGCTTTCTTT.

The CDR3 DNA sequence: TGTGCCAGCAGTTTATCGCCAGCCTATAATTCACCCCTCCACTTT. Protein product: CASSLSPAYNSPLHF. V gene TRBV28 combines with J gene TRBJ1-6; D is unresolved. Trimming removed 1 base from V and 2 bases from J, with 6 bases in between. Germline V gene data show CDR1 as MDHEN and CDR2 as SYDVKM. The CDR3 extends over 15 amino acids.

J is TRBJ2-5 and V is TRBV5-1; D is possibly TRBD2 (6 bases). The end of the DNA fits TRBJ2-7 better, so the J call may be wrong. The CDR3 length is 15 residues. The germline gives CDR1 SGHRS, CDR2 YFSETQ. CDR3 in amino acids: CARDSNPGGALEQYF. The DNA of the CDR3 is TGCGCCAGGGACTCTAACCCGGGCGGGGCCCTCGAGCAGTACTTC.

V is TRBV18 and J is TRBJ2-1; D unclear. The V and J ends lost 4 bases and 10 bases respectively, with 23 bases between them. Germline values: CDR1 KGHSH, CDR2 LQKENI. The CDR3 totals 16 residues. CDR3 coding DNA: TGTGCCAGCTCACTCCTTGAGCTCCGCACGTCGAGGGAGCAGTTCTTC. Amino acid sequence: CASSLLELRTSREQFF.

The V call is TRBV4-1, the J call TRBJ2-1; D might be TRBD1 (6 bases). Trimming removed 3 bases at V and 6 bases at J, with 15 bases between. Germline V gene sequence: CDR1 MGHRA, CDR2 YSYEKL. This CDR3 is 15 amino acids long. The CDR3 region is CASSQIRGFANEQFF. CDR3 DNA sequence: TGCGCCAGCAGCCAGATCAGGGGCTTCGCCAATGAGCAGTTCTTC.

This clone was seen a few times. J is TRBJ2-6 and V is TRBV10-3; perhaps TRBD2 as D (5 bases). The CDR3 extends over 17 amino acids. In germline, CDR1 is ENHRY, CDR2 SYGVKD. With 6 bases removed from V and 0 bases from J, the gap between germline ends came to 15 bases. CDR3 nucleotides: TGTGCCATCAGCCGAGGGTTGCCCGGCTCTGGGGCCAACGTCCTGACTTTC. Translated: CAISRGLPGSGANVLTF.

V is TRBV9 and J is TRBJ2-5; 10 bases are shared with TRBD2. Germline assignment: CDR1 SGDLS and CDR2 YYNGEE. Germline trimming cut 0 bases from V and 5 bases from J; bases unmatched to any gene: 7. The CDR3 contains 16 residues. The DNA for the CDR3 is TGTGCCAGCAGCGTAGAGGCTAGCGGGAGCTGGGAGACCCAGTACTTC. This gives the protein CASSVEASGSWETQYF.

The table lists this clone with a few counts. This chain connects TRBV6-5 to TRBJ2-7; the D is unclear. The CDR3 has 11 residues. Between the trimmed V and J ends, which lost 6 bases and 3 bases, there was a span of 6 bases. Germline lookup yields CDR1 MNHEY and CDR2 SVGAGI. The CDR3: CASRSRYEQYF. The CDR3 coding sequence is TGTGCCAGCAGATCCCGCTACGAGCAGTACTTC.

The chain carries TRBV7-3 and TRBJ2-3; 7 bases are a match to TRBD2. The CDR3 extends over 16 amino acids. From germline, CDR1 is SGHTA and CDR2 FQGTGA. The V segment lost 1 base and the J segment 0 bases; nucleotides outside the gene matches: 4. This chain's CDR3 is CASSLSPGGSTDTQYF. The CDR3, as DNA: TGTGCCAGCAGCTTAAGTCCCGGGGGGAGCACAGATACGCAGTATTTT.

The gene calls are TRBV6-1 and TRBJ2-7, with a tentative D call TRBD1 (5 bases). V lost 1 base and J 4 bases, leaving 14 bases between the germline ends. The CDR3 length is 15 residues. The germline V gene has CDR1 MNHNS and CDR2 SASEGT. CDR3 sequence: CASSEEIGVRYEQYF. The CDR3 coding sequence is TGTGCCAGCAGTGAAGAAATAGGGGTAAGGTACGAGCAGTACTTC.